This T cell receptor (beta chain) was sequenced during a study of response to subunit inactivated influenza vaccine. CDR3 length equals 14 residues. Germline V gives CDR1 LGHNA, CDR2 YNFKEQ. The V and J ends lost 0 bases and 4 bases respectively, with 9 bases between them. TCRdb ran MiXCR on the RT-PCR reads and lists one entry per CDR3 protein. The sample has around 600,000 distinct CDR3 sequences; approximately 11% are singletons. A further study also used this sample, focusing on T cells expressing NK-cell markers. That report notes: It was by 5'RACE template switching with UMIs that TCR beta cDNA was made. According to the study, TCR beta repertoires originated from sorted CD3+CD56+NKG2C+, CD3+CD56+NKG2C- and CD3+CD56-NKG2C+ T cells. There were seven HCMV-seropositive donors and one seronegative donor among the eight sequenced. It was still unclear whether expanded NKG2C+ T cell clones were HCMV specific.

Sequencing used PBMCs from blood, obtained on the day of vaccination. This clonotype originated in a man aged 45-65 years who received an inactivated influenza vaccine. The V and J genes are TRBV4-2 and TRBJ1-2; D is possibly TRBD1 (6 bases). DNA for the CDR3: TGTGCCAGCAGCCAAGATGGGGGCAGCTATGGCTACACCTTC. As protein: CASSQDGGSYGYTF.